The clone carrying this T cell receptor (beta chain) was seen a handful of times. TCRdb reprocessed the 5' RACE reads via MiXCR and lists one record per CDR3 protein. The data contain roughly 110,000 distinct CDR3 sequences, roughly 12% of them singletons. The data were obtained in a study of T-cell memory formation after mild COVID-19. This CDR3 is 18 amino acids long. After removal of 5 bases from V and 9 bases from J, the junction contained 23 bases not matched to a gene. From germline, CDR1 is SEHNR and CDR2 FQNEAQ (reference sequence). The sequenced sample was PBMCs or a T cell subset sorted from them (not recorded which). The V call is TRBV7-9, the J call TRBJ2-5, with TRBD2 matching 8 bases. The sequence was obtained from an adult woman who had mild COVID-19 (a few samples of this study predate the infection). Cell type and time point are not known. The CDR3 spells CASSIVYVTSGDQRAQYF. The CDR3 coding sequence is TGTGCCAGCAGCATAGTGTACGTTACTAGCGGAGACCAGCGGGCCCAGTACTTC.